The 8 T cell receptor beta chains in this list originate from one sample, sequenced in a study of blood T cell repertoires in COVID-19. TCRdb keeps only in-frame clones here, not all; method: immunoSEQ multiplex PCR. The data show about 190,000 clones, roughly nine tenths seen once. The sequenced material came from peripheral blood. Receptor source: a man aged 30-40 years with acute or convalescent COVID-19.

The chain joins TRBV27 to TRBJ2-3; D uncertain. This CDR3 has 15 amino acids. The V gene lost 0 bases and the J gene lost 7 bases, with 14 bases spanning the gap. Germline V gene data show CDR1 as MNHEY and CDR2 as SMNVEV (reference sequence). The CDR3 sequence is CASSLSRLTEHTQYF. CDR3 nucleotides: TGTGCCAGCAGTTTATCGAGGTTAACTGAACATACGCAGTATTTT.

The V call is TRBV30, the J call TRBJ1-1; D is ambiguous. The CDR3 runs to 13 residues. CDR1 and CDR2 from the germline V gene are GTSNPN and SVGIG (reference sequence). V was pared by 3 bases and J by 1 base, with 9 bases between. CDR3 nucleotides: TGTGCCTGGAGCTTGGCAGGGAACACTGAAGCTTTCTTT. This translates into CAWSLAGNTEAFF.

The J gene is TRBJ2-1, the V gene TRBV28; 7 bases align to TRBD2. The J segment lost 4 bases and the V segment lost 4 bases, leaving 4 bases of the junction unmatched. CDR1 MDHEN and CDR2 SYDVKM come from the germline V gene. The CDR3 totals 14 residues. The CDR3 spells CASSSLAEYNEQFF. For the CDR3, the DNA is TGTGCCAGCAGTTCGCTAGCGGAGTACAATGAGCAGTTCTTC.

This clone appeared once. The CDR3 sequence: CASSTGGGRQPQHF. The CDR3 nucleotides read TGTGCCAGCAGTACAGGGGGCGGGAGGCAGCCCCAGCATTTT. This rearrangement joins TRBV28 to TRBJ1-5; TRBD1 matches at 9 bases. Germline CDR1 and CDR2: MDHEN and SYDVKM. This CDR3 region has 14 residues. Germline trimming cut 5 bases from V and 7 bases from J; bases unmatched to any gene: 6.

DNA of the CDR3: TGTGCCAGCAGCAAAATCCGGCAGGGGAGAGAGGCTCCCCAGAGAACAGATACGCAGTATTTT. This sequence encodes CASSKIRQGREAPQRTDTQYF. The V call is TRBV21-1, the J call TRBJ2-3; TRBD1, the D gene given by the table, was not confirmed from the DNA. TRBV21-1 is a recognized pseudogene. This CDR3 spans 21 amino acids.

The J gene is TRBJ1-2, the V gene TRBV19; TRBD1 aligns across 9 bases. This CDR3 has 13 amino acids. Germline-derived CDR1 and CDR2 are LNHDA and SQIVND (reference sequence). Trimming cost V 7 bases and J 4 bases; bases outside gene matches: 4. CDR3: CASKETGGYGYTF. CDR3 nucleotides: TGTGCCAGTAAAGAGACAGGGGGCTATGGCTACACCTTC. Based on the CDR3 plus reference TRBV19 and TRBJ1-2, the full variable domain is DGGITQSPKYLFRKEGQNVTLSCEQNLNHDAMYWYRQDPGQGLRLIYYSQIVNDFQKGDIAEGYSVSREKKESFPLTVTSAQKNPTAFYLCASKETGGYGYTFGSGTRLTVV.

This clone showed up just once. The genes are TRBV6-1 and TRBJ1-1; D call uncertain. Germline V gives CDR1 MNHNS, CDR2 SASEGT. V was shortened by 0 bases and J by 2 bases, with 13 bases between the two germline ends. The CDR3 is 16 amino acids. The CDR3: CASSEAIGVGNTEAFF. CDR3 DNA: TGTGCCAGCAGTGAAGCAATCGGGGTTGGAAACACTGAAGCTTTCTTT.

The V and J genes are TRBV3-1 (or the pseudogene TRBV3-2) and TRBJ1-1; possible D gene TRBD1, 5 bases. V was trimmed by 4 bases and J by 8 bases, leaving 14 bases between them. The CDR3 extends over 13 amino acids. CDR1 is LGHDT, CDR2 YNNKEL, per germline (reference sequence). CDR3 residues: CASSLGGGLEAFF. CDR3 nucleotide sequence: TGTGCCAGCAGCCTCGGTGGGGGGTTAGAAGCTTTCTTT.